The TCR beta chain described here comes from a study of regulatory T cells in long-lasting Graves disease. Study-level points and caveats: Peripheral blood was the sole material, not thyroid tissue.

Stated time point: newly diagnosed GD, antithyroid drugs for less than 3 months. Generation of the TCR library employed RNA extracted from PBMCs. The TCR beta library used iRepertoire HTBI primers with Arm-PCR amplification of CDR3. MiXCR, applied by TCRdb to the multiplex PCR reads, yields one record per CDR3 protein. The sample shows 680,000 or so distinct CDR3 sequences, under 20% of them seen only once. This clonotype was detected ten times or more. Its matching antigen is unknown. This CDR3 is 14 amino acids long. V was clipped by 0 bases and J by 8 bases, with 16 bases between them. Per the germline V gene, CDR1 is DFQATT and CDR2 is SNEGSKA (reference sequence). These records were also assigned to another study, of T cells in Graves' hyperthyroidism and ophthalmopathy. Per that paper: On the basis of clinical symptoms, serum thyroxine and TRAb, thyroid ultrasound and orbital computed tomography, diagnoses were made.

The origin of this receptor is a woman younger than 45 with Graves disease. This specimen consisted of peripheral blood mononuclear cells (PBMCs), obtained at new diagnosis, from a patient treated with antithyroid drugs. The chain employs TRBV20-1 and TRBJ1-1; no firm D call. The CDR3 is CSARDKGTGAEAFF. The CDR3 DNA follows: TGCAGTGCTAGAGATAAGGGAACGGGTGCCGAAGCTTTCTTT.